This TCR beta chain was captured by sequencing in a study of identical twins. CDR1 MDHEN and CDR2 SYDVKM come from the germline V gene. Trimming removed 6 bases from V and 1 base from J, with 12 bases in between. This CDR3 contains 14 residues. Concerning this clonotype: Its specificity is not known.

TCRdb redid the calling of the 5' RACE reads with MiXCR, one entry per CDR3 protein. This sample has around 570,000 distinct CDR3 sequences; 9.5% to 10% occur once, and the top ten carry approximately 3%. Whole-study results and caveats: The study based its conclusions on cross-sectional statistical analysis and did not follow the same donors.

The sample also formed part of further work on yellow fever vaccine responses in identical twins.

The rearrangement uses TRBV28 and TRBJ1-1, with D unresolved. What was sequenced was PBMCs. The receptor was isolated from a woman under 30 in good health. The chain's CDR3 is CASSLPMANTEAFF. CDR3 in DNA: TGTGCCAGCAGCCTGCCGATGGCGAACACTGAAGCTTTCTTT.